Listed below are T cell receptor beta chains from one sample, sequenced in a study of yellow fever vaccine responses in identical twins. TCRdb called the RT-PCR reads again in MiXCR, with one record for every CDR3 protein. The repertoire holds about 19,000 distinct CDR3 sequences, with roughly 60% as singletons. The source was T cells from blood (PBMCs), unsorted or a sorted subset (not recorded which), collected before or after yellow fever vaccination (not recorded which). These receptors all come from a woman aged 18 to 35 who received the yellow fever vaccine. The CDR3 runs from the conserved cysteine through the conserved F or W. D genes are given only for firm matches. The listing skips clone size in some rows; elsewhere it reads once, few, many or a size class.

d_gene | j_gene | abundance | v_gene | CDR3nt | CDR3aa
NA | TRBJ2-5 | NA | TRBV10-3 | TGTGCCATCAGTGGTGGACTCCAAGAGACCCAGTACTTC | CAISGGLQETQYF
NA | TRBJ2-3 | NA | TRBV7-9 | TGTGCCAGCAGCACTCTCACAGATACGCAGTATTTT | CASSTLTDTQYF
NA | TRBJ2-7 | NA | TRBV11-3 | TGTGCCAGCAGCTTAGAAAAGTGGGGCAGCGCAACCTACGAGCAGTACTTC | CASSLEKWGSATYEQYF
TRBD1 | TRBJ2-7 | few | TRBV14 | TGTGCCAGCAGCCCAAAGGGGGCCGAGCAGTACTTC | CASSPKGAEQYF
TRBD2 | TRBJ2-5 | NA | TRBV20-1 | TGCAGTGCTAGAGACGGGGGGCAAGAGACCCAGTACTTC | CSARDGGQETQYF
NA | TRBJ1-6 | NA | TRBV5-5 | TGTGCCAGCAGACAGGGAGGATCCTATAATTCACCCCTCCACTTT | CASRQGGSYNSPLHF
NA | TRBJ2-7 | NA | TRBV4-3 | TGCGCCAGCAGCCAAGATCGGTGGGACTCCTCCTACGAGCAGTACTTC | CASSQDRWDSSYEQYF
TRBD2 | TRBJ2-1 | NA | TRBV18 | TGTGCCAGCTCAATTTTCTCCCAGACTAGCGGGGGAGAAAATGAGCAGTTCTTC | CASSIFSQTSGGENEQFF
NA | TRBJ1-3 | NA | TRBV18 | TGTGCCAGCTCACCACTACGGCAGGGACCAGACTCTGGAAACACCATATATTTT | CASSPLRQGPDSGNTIYF
NA | TRBJ2-1 | NA | TRBV11-1 | TGTGCCAGCAGCCATCCGGGTTACAATGAGCAGTTCTTC | CASSHPGYNEQFF
TRBD1 | TRBJ2-3 | NA | TRBV6-1 | TGTGCCAGCACCCGGACAGGGGAGAGCACAGATACGCAGTATTTT | CASTRTGESTDTQYF
TRBD2 | TRBJ2-7 | few | TRBV20-1 | TGCAGTGCTTATACTAGCGGGAAGTCCTACGAGCAGTACTTC | CSAYTSGKSYEQYF
TRBD1 | TRBJ2-1 | NA | TRBV11-1 | TGTGCCAGCAGCGGACAGGGGAGCTCCTACAATGAGCAGTTCTTC | CASSGQGSSYNEQFF
NA | TRBJ2-5 | NA | TRBV20-1 | TGCAGTGTTACGTCCCCGTTGGTCCAAGAGACCCAGTACTTC | CSVTSPLVQETQYF
NA | TRBJ1-1 | few | TRBV18 | TGTGCCAGCTCACCCCCTGCGGGAGGGGCCCTCAACACTGAAGCTTTCTTT | CASSPPAGGALNTEAFF
TRBD2 | TRBJ2-1 | NA | TRBV2 | TGTGCCAGCAGTGAACGGGGTAGCGGGAGAGTCTATGAGCAGTTCTTC | CASSERGSGRVYEQFF
TRBD1 | TRBJ1-6 | NA | TRBV6-1 | TGTGCCAGCAGACGACAGGGATTAGATAATTCACCCCTCCACTTT | CASRRQGLDNSPLHF
NA | TRBJ2-1 | few | TRBV6-1 | TGTGCCAGCAGTGAATGGGGGGTCTCCTACAATGAGCAGTTCTTC | CASSEWGVSYNEQFF
TRBD1 | TRBJ1-5 | NA | TRBV10-3 | TGTGCCATCAGTGAAAGAGGGACAGGGGATCAGCCCCAGCATTTT | CAISERGTGDQPQHF